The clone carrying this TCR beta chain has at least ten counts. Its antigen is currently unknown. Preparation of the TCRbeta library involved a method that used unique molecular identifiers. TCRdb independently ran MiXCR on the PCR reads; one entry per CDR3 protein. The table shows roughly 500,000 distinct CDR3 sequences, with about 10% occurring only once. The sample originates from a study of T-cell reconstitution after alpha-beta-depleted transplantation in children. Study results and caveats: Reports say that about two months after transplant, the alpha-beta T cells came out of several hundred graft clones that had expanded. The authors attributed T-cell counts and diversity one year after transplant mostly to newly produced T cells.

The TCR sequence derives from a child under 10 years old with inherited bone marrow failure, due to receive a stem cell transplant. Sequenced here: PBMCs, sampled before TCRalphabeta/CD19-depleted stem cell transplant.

The CDR3 nucleotides read TGTGCCATCAGTGAGTCGAAGGGCCTATCCTACGAGCAGTACTTC. Its protein is CAISESKGLSYEQYF. The chain has TRBV10-3 and TRBJ2-7; D unclear. V lost 0 bases and J lost 1, with 10 bases in between. The germline gives CDR1 ENHRY, CDR2 SYGVKD. This CDR3 spans 15 amino acids.